This entry describes one T cell receptor (beta chain). Its recognized antigen is unknown. There are no base qualities to consult, and no much larger clone falls within one base. Healthy HIV-negative adults with no recently reported acute infections or vaccinations were included as donors. Every donor was a Caucasian adult living in Nashville, Tennessee, USA. CD4+ T cells were enriched by magnetic negative selection; naive cells were then positively selected on CD45RA, and the negative fraction formed the memory subset. Blood was obtained by leukapheresis, after which PBMCs were separated by Ficoll-Histopaque density gradient centrifugation and cryopreserved in liquid nitrogen vapor phase. Analytical flow cytometry was used to check the purity and quantity of each magnetically sorted T cell population. Genomic DNA was isolated from every sorted fraction and measured by UV absorbance on a Nanodrop 2000c.

Using the deep immunoSEQ assay, multiplex PCR amplified TCR CDR3 regions from genomic DNA. Genomic DNA extracted from each cell subset was distributed evenly over all wells of several immunoSEQ 96-well plates, and each plate served as one replicate. For sorted subsets, roughly 200 ng of genomic DNA, equivalent to some 33,000 T cell genomes, went into each replicate PCR. Purified libraries were quantified with a Qubit 3.0 fluorometer, sized on a Bioanalyzer 2100, and re-quantified with the KAPA Library Quantification kit. A separate single-read 150-cycle Illumina NextSeq 550 flow cell was used to sequence each immunoSEQ 96-well plate. Processing in the source paper ran as follows. Because the immunoSEQ output included only junctional sequences and no quality scores, the filtering could not be the same as the filtering used for full-length reads. To assign V/J genes and CDR3, sequences were annotated against IMGT germline references using PyIR, a Python wrapper for IgBLAST v1.9. Reads were removed for weak V/J assignments (E-value above 1e-6), missing CDR3, stop codons, out-of-frame junctions, or ambiguous translated residues. A V3J clonotype was defined by an identical inferred V gene, J gene, and CDR3 amino acid sequence. Percentage overlap between repertoires was computed as shared unique clonotypes divided by the size of the smaller repertoire. Repertoire richness was assessed with RTK rarefaction, the Chao1 estimator, and Recon v2.1 estimates of unobserved clonotypes. OLGA was used to compute generation probabilities for all TCRbeta clonotypes that the gDNA method yielded from a few donors. TCRdb holds this immuneACCESS table with in-frame rearrangements only. Some clones are missing; in checked studies, unresolved V genes explain under half, and the rest has no known cause. The V and J calls and the clone size are those of that table, but D and trimming were determined from the DNA. The sample table holds about 2,500,000 clones, of which over 85% were seen once. In total, the top ten clones hold roughly 0.13% of the sample.

This entry belongs to a study of shared clonotypes between healthy human individuals (dated by TCRdb to 2018 to 2020). Describing the broader study: Two women and a few men aged 18 to 49 years were included in the cohort. To estimate repertoire size and how much clonotype sharing occurs between individuals, the study deeply sequenced the blood TCR repertoires of a handful of healthy adults. Between about 0.8 and 8.9 billion PBMCs per donor were obtained by leukapheresis. To increase sequencing depth and limit assay-specific biases, different laboratories used diverse techniques to prepare libraries and sequence TCR repertoires. For each donor, CD4 naive and CD4 memory were each given three plates, CD8 naive was given two plates, and CD8 memory was given one plate.

General study outcomes and caveats: Across a handful of donors, roughly 5% of naive CD4, approximately 4% of naive CD8, roughly 2.3% of memory CD4, and over 0.35% of memory CD8 clonotypes were shared. Estimated clonotype richness was generally larger for naive than for memory subsets. Compared with non-shared clonotypes, clonotypes shared by all four sorted-subset donors had higher generation probabilities. Only blood was sampled, and tissue TCR repertoires likely differ from those in blood. Pairwise subsampling led to the expectation that sequencing depth would affect the degree of clonotype sharing among donors. Rarefaction of sorted-subset datasets indicated incomplete sequencing despite the large sequencing depth. The genetic and exposure-history diversity represented was limited by the small number of donors.

Sequencing was performed on naive CD4+ T cells sorted from blood. The sample's cell subset or site label is to be understood as: CD45RA+ positively selected. The clonotype originates from a young man in good health.

The DNA sequence follows: TGTGCCAGCAGCTTCATGGTGGGCTTTCAGGACACTGAAGCTTTCTTT. Its translation is CASSFMVGFQDTEAFF. Rearrangement joined TRBV11-2 to TRBJ1-1; too little of a D gene remains to name it. Sequences SGHAT (CDR1) and FQNNGV (CDR2) are obtained from the germline V gene. Deletion took 3 bases off V and 3 bases off J, with a span of 17 bases between the germline ends. Its CDR3 holds 16 amino acids, cysteine through phenylalanine. Only the CDR3 part of the read is kept: 48 bases, read in frame from the first base.